Listed below are T cell receptor beta chains from one sample, sequenced in a study of glioma-infiltrating T cells. Using its own MiXCR run on the multiplex PCR reads, TCRdb lists one record per CDR3 protein. The sample records approximately 110,000 distinct CDR3 sequences, approximately 25% being singletons. What was sequenced was glioma tissue, nonneoplastic brain tissue, or PBMCs (not recorded which). The source is a human donor with low-grade glioma or glioblastoma, undergoing nonglioma brain surgery, or in good health (not recorded which). Both conserved end residues are part of each CDR3. D genes are given only for firm matches. Size values are once, few and many counts, or a class for expanded clones, and some rows have none.

d_gene,abundance,j_gene,v_gene,CDR3aa,CDR3nt
-,once,TRBJ2-3,TRBV10-3,CAISERLDTQNF,TGTGCCATCAGCGAACGTCTAGATACGCAGAATTTT
TRBD1,-,TRBJ2-1,TRBV4-2,CASSTGQEHSNKQFF,TGTGCCAGCAGTACGGGACAGGAGCATAGTAATAAGCAGTTCTTC
-,many,TRBJ1-4,TRBV19,CASSKREVNEKLFF,TGTGCCAGTAGTAAGAGGGAGGTTAATGAAAAACTGTTTTTT
-,medium-sized,TRBJ2-3,TRBV7-9,CASSTLRGKGTDTQYF,TGTGCCAGCAGCACCCTACGCGGGAAAGGCACAGATACGCAGTATTTT
TRBD1,-,TRBJ2-3,TRBV7-9,CASGSGQGTDTQYF,TGTGCCAGCGGCTCGGGACAGGGCACAGATACGCAGTATTTT
-,few,TRBJ2-5,TRBV12-3/TRBV12-4,CASSLALAGQETQYF,TGTGCCAGCAGTTTAGCGCTGGCCGGACAAGAGACCCAGTACTTC
-,few,TRBJ1-5,TRBV12-3/TRBV12-4,CASSPINQPQHF,TGTGCCAGCAGTCCGATCAATCAGCCCCAGCATTTT
TRBD1,-,TRBJ2-1,TRBV10-3,CAISESYRGNEQFF,TGTGCCATCAGTGAGTCGTACAGGGGAAATGAGCAGTTCTTC
-,-,TRBJ1-5,TRBV15,CATRKGDSNQPQHF,TGTGCCACCAGGAAGGGAGACAGCAATCAGCCACAGCATTTT
TRBD1,few,TRBJ1-1,TRBV30,CAWAGQGFEAFF,TGTGCCTGGGCGGGACAGGGGTTTGAAGCTTTCTTT
TRBD2,once,TRBJ2-3,TRBV24-1,CATSPTGSGRQDTQYF,TGTGCCACCAGTCCGACAGGTAGCGGGAGGCAAGATACGCAGTATTTT
TRBD1,many,TRBJ1-1,TRBV6-1,CASSKTGSFVSAFF,TGTGCCAGCAGTAAGACAGGGTCGTTCGTGTCGGCTTTCTTT
-,few,TRBJ1-1,TRBV12-3/TRBV12-4,CASSFFITEAFF,TGTGCCAGCAGTTTCTTTATCACTGAAGCTTTCTTT
-,few,TRBJ2-1,TRBV5-4,CASSIDPLGSYNEQFF,TGTGCCAGCAGCATCGACCCCCTCGGCTCCTACAATGAGCAGTTCTTC
-,few,TRBJ2-7,TRBV29-1,CSVVSGKGLPEQYF,TGCAGCGTTGTGTCTGGAAAGGGCCTCCCCGAGCAGTACTTC
TRBD2,many,TRBJ2-5,TRBV5-6,CASSRRLAARQTQYF,TGTGCCAGCAGCCGGCGACTAGCGGCTCGGCAGACCCAGTACTTC
-,many,TRBJ1-2,TRBV27,CASRPGSVRYGYTF,TGTGCCAGCAGACCCGGTTCAGTCCGCTATGGCTACACCTTC
-,-,TRBJ2-3,TRBV10-2,CASSSRTLGTNTQYF,TGTGCCAGCAGTTCGCGGACGCTGGGTACTAATACGCAGTATTTT
TRBD2,few,TRBJ2-2,TRBV19,CASSLGGRADGELFF,TGTGCCAGTAGTCTAGGAGGGAGGGCCGACGGGGAGCTGTTTTTT
TRBD1,-,TRBJ2-5,TRBV6-6,CASSYFTGGKETQYF,TGTGCCAGCAGTTACTTCACAGGGGGCAAAGAGACCCAGTACTTC
TRBD2,many,TRBJ2-7,TRBV7-2,CASSLVASGRNPYEQYF,TGTGCCAGCAGCTTAGTGGCTAGCGGGAGGAACCCCTACGAGCAGTACTTC
-,many,TRBJ1-2,TRBV2,CASRPQGGDGYTF,TGTGCCAGCAGACCTCAAGGGGGAGATGGCTACACCTTC
-,few,TRBJ2-3,TRBV5-1,CASSFVGQTDTQYF,TGCGCCAGCAGCTTTGTGGGGCAAACAGATACGCAGTATTTT
TRBD2,many,TRBJ2-1,TRBV6-2/TRBV6-3,CASSSGTSGTLEQFF,TGTGCCAGCAGTTCCGGGACTAGCGGGACTCTTGAGCAGTTCTTC
TRBD1,many,TRBJ1-6,TRBV4-2,CASSQDRGRSYNSPLHF,TGTGCCAGCAGCCAAGACAGGGGGAGATCCTATAATTCACCCCTCCACTTT
TRBD2,-,TRBJ2-5,TRBV6-5,CASSFLTSGRGETQYF,TGTGCCAGCAGTTTCCTGACTAGCGGGAGAGGAGAGACCCAGTACTTC
-,many,TRBJ2-2,TRBV29-1,CSAARVNGELFF,TGCAGCGCTGCAAGGGTAAACGGGGAGCTGTTTTTT
-,many,TRBJ2-5,TRBV25-1,CARPKGVQETQYF,TGTGCCAGGCCTAAGGGAGTCCAAGAGACCCAGTACTTC
TRBD1,many,TRBJ1-1,TRBV7-2,CASRSRQGSEAFF,TGTGCCAGCAGATCACGACAGGGTTCTGAAGCTTTCTTT
-,many,TRBJ2-7,TRBV20-1,CSALGPYEQYF,TGCAGTGCTCTAGGACCGTACGAGCAGTACTTC
-,-,TRBJ2-6,TRBV3-1,CASSQVLSSGADVLTF,TGTGCCAGCAGCCAAGTCCTAAGCTCTGGGGCCGACGTCCTGACTTTC
-,-,TRBJ2-7,TRBV10-3,CAIGLAGAYERYF,TGTGCCATCGGTTTGGCAGGAGCCTACGAGCGGTACTTC
-,many,TRBJ2-2,TRBV19,CASSRTGIGTGELFF,TGTGCCAGTAGCCGTACAGGGATCGGCACCGGGGAGCTGTTTTTT
TRBD2,many,TRBJ2-3,TRBV20-1,CSARALREGRADTQYF,TGCAGTGCTAGAGCTTTGAGGGAGGGCCGAGCAGATACGCAGTATTTT
TRBD2,once,TRBJ2-1,TRBV25-1,CASSIPGLDFNEQFF,TGTGCCAGTAGTATTCCGGGACTAGACTTCAATGAGCAGTTCTTC
-,few,TRBJ2-2,TRBV29-1,CSATLIDTGELFF,TGCAGCGCGACCTTAATAGACACCGGGGAGCTGTTTTTT
TRBD2,-,TRBJ2-5,TRBV3-1,CASSPRDYGTQYF,TGTGCCAGCAGCCCGCGGGACTATGGGACCCAGTACTTC
TRBD1,-,TRBJ1-2,TRBV7-8,CASSSSIGSPGGNYGYTF,TGTGCCAGCAGCTCCTCAATAGGGTCTCCAGGGGGAAACTATGGCTACACCTTC
-,many,TRBJ2-7,TRBV7-2,CASSLARQTYEQYF,TGTGCCAGCAGCTTAGCCAGGCAGACCTACGAGCAGTACTTC
-,many,TRBJ2-5,TRBV24-1,CATSDSGGRGETQYF,TGTGCCACCAGTGATTCTGGGGGGCGCGGGGAGACCCAGTACTTC
-,-,TRBJ2-3,TRBV5-1,CASSLEGGAGTDTQYF,TGCGCCAGCAGCTTGGAGGGAGGAGCGGGCACAGATACGCAGTATTTT
-,many,TRBJ1-3,TRBV6-6,CASSYSSQAGNTIYF,TGTGCCAGCAGTTACTCGTCGCAAGCTGGAAACACCATATATTTT
-,-,TRBJ2-2,TRBV18,CASSPRVPPTGELFF,TGTGCCAGCTCACCTAGAGTCCCTCCCACCGGGGAGCTGTTTTTT
-,many,TRBJ1-2,TRBV29-1,CSAEEAEANYGYTF,TGCAGCGCTGAGGAGGCAGAGGCTAACTATGGCTACACCTTC
TRBD1,many,TRBJ2-3,TRBV6-1,CASRPQGAYSTDTQYF,TGTGCCAGCAGACCGCAGGGGGCGTATAGCACAGATACGCAGTATTTT
TRBD2,few,TRBJ2-7,TRBV28,CASSPPLTSGVLYEQYF,TGTGCCAGCAGCCCCCCTTTGACTAGCGGGGTACTCTACGAGCAGTACTTC
-,many,TRBJ2-7,TRBV4-2,CASSQDSRNNEQYF,TGTGCCAGCAGCCAAGACTCGCGGAACAACGAGCAGTACTTC